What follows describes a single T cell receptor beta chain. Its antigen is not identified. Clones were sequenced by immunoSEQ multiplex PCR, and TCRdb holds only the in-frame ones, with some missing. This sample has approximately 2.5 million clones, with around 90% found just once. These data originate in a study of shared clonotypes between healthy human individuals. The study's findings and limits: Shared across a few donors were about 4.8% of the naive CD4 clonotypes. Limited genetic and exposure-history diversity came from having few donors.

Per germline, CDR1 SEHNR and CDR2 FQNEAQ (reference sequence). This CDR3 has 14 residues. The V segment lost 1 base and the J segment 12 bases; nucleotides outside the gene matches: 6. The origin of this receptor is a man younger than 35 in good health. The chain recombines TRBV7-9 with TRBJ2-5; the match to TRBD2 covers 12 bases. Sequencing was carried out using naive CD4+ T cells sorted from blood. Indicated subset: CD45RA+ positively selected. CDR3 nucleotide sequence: TGTGCCAGCAGCTTAGTTGGACTAGCGGGAATTGAGTACTTC. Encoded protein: CASSLVGLAGIEYF.